These T cell receptor beta chains were read from a single sample in a study of CD4+ T cells in melanoma. Libraries were prepared by immunoSEQ multiplex PCR; TCRdb keeps only in-frame clonotypes and omits some of them. The top ten clones hold roughly 10% of a sample with roughly 50,000 clones, about 91% of them seen once. What was sequenced was peripheral blood. These receptors were collected from a human donor with melanoma. Each CDR3 is given without its conserved first and last residue. Only some rows state a clone size, as once, few, many or a class for expanded clones.

TRBJ2-5 | NA | TRBV11-3 | ASSFAGQETQY
TRBJ2-7 | NA | TRBV27 | ASSSWTVSYEQY
TRBJ2-3 | NA | TRBV4-3 | ASSQVGGADTQY
TRBJ1-4 | NA | TRBV7-9 | ASSLAGQPGNEKLF
TRBJ1-6 | NA | TRBV10-1 | ASSSLMGQGNSPLH
TRBJ1-5 | NA | TRBV7-2 | ASSLGQGGQPQH
TRBJ2-7 | few | TRBV30 | AWSVGQYEQY
TRBJ2-2 | NA | TRBV28 | ASSTWTGDYSGDGELF
TRBJ1-4 | NA | TRBV6-5 | ASSYSQVGNEKLF
TRBJ2-3 | NA | TRBV14 | ASSRRSLGDTQY
TRBJ2-1 | NA | TRBV5-1 | ASSDSSYNEQF
TRBJ2-7 | NA | TRBV4-1 | ASSHGIGQPYEQY
TRBJ1-2 | NA | TRBV5-1 | ASSTVGGANYGYT
TRBJ1-5 | NA | TRBV19 | ASSVTGGNQPQH
TRBJ2-5 | NA | TRBV27 | ASSTRDNQETQY
TRBJ2-5 | once | TRBV9 | ASSVGPGAIETQY
TRBJ1-2 | once | TRBV7-9 | ASSQEQGGYGYT
NA | NA | TRBV30 | AYRDGYEQY
TRBJ2-7 | NA | TRBV14 | ASGPGPYEQY
TRBJ1-1 | NA | TRBV9 | ASSHSKMNTEAF
TRBJ2-2 | NA | TRBV7-3 | ASSLNPASGGNTGELF
TRBJ2-7 | NA | TRBV7-3 | ASSLGWGAPYEQY
TRBJ2-3 | NA | TRBV4-2 | ASSQDRLAGGLSTDTQY
TRBJ1-1 | once | TRBV7-3 | ASSLTGNTEAF
TRBJ1-1 | once | TRBV5-1 | ASSLGEGAVTEAF
TRBJ2-1 | NA | TRBV11-2 | ASSPGGGASYNEQF
TRBJ2-1 | NA | TRBV4-2 | ASSQDYSSYNEQF
TRBJ2-1 | NA | TRBV27 | ASSVDGSSYNEQF
TRBJ2-7 | NA | TRBV11-2 | ASSLEGLLYEQY
TRBJ2-7 | NA | TRBV7-2 | ASSSLGAAEQY
TRBJ1-2 | few | TRBV9 | ASSAGPSVSSTYGYT
TRBJ2-7 | NA | TRBV7-9 | ASSSPGGRGFYEQY
TRBJ2-7 | NA | TRBV2 | ASRADRVLSYEQY
TRBJ1-2 | NA | TRBV30 | AWSADWGVNYGYT
TRBJ1-5 | NA | TRBV28 | ASSLGTFQPQH
TRBJ2-2 | NA | TRBV7-7 | ASSLDTGTGELF
TRBJ2-7 | NA | TRBV5-1 | ASSWGERAWGQY
TRBJ2-7 | NA | TRBV10-3 | ATGPTDGPYEQY
TRBJ2-7 | NA | TRBV6-5 | ASGHTGPPSYEQY
TRBJ1-5 | NA | TRBV6-4 | ASSEQGGQPQH
TRBJ1-6 | NA | TRBV11-2 | ASRQTGGRSSPLH
TRBJ2-4 | NA | TRBV19 | ASNPSGRILAKNIQY
TRBJ2-1 | NA | TRBV7-2 | ASSLAWDRVNEQF
TRBJ2-5 | NA | TRBV7-2 | ASSRGGGARETQY
TRBJ2-2 | NA | TRBV2 | ASRDREAGELF
TRBJ1-3 | few | TRBV4-2 | ASSPLGKAAGNTIY